This record looks at one T cell receptor (beta chain) sequence and its context. How the authors handled the data: Amplification of reference gene primers was used by the study to estimate nucleated cell counts. Sequenced by immunoSEQ multiplex PCR; TCRdb stores in-frame clones only, minus some. V, J and clone size reflect that table, while D and trimming were determined from the DNA. This table has fewer than 300,000 clones, approximately 89% appearing once. This sample was taken from a study of blood T cell repertoires in COVID-19. Looking at the study overall: Sites across the United States, Italy and Spain contributed samples from acute and convalescent COVID-19.

Seattle's cohort entered during active infection and was followed longitudinally. CDR1 is MDHEN and CDR2 is SYDVKM in the germline V gene. The junction had 3 bases not matched to a gene; V was cut back by 11 bases and J by 1 base. There are 12 residues in the CDR3. The sequence was collected from a woman in her thirties with COVID-19, enrolled during active disease. The gene calls are TRBV28 and TRBJ1-2, with 8 bases lining up with TRBD1. The sequenced material came from peripheral blood. The CDR3 bases are TGTGCCTTACAGGGGGGTAACTATGGCTACACCTTC. It yields the protein CALQGGNYGYTF.